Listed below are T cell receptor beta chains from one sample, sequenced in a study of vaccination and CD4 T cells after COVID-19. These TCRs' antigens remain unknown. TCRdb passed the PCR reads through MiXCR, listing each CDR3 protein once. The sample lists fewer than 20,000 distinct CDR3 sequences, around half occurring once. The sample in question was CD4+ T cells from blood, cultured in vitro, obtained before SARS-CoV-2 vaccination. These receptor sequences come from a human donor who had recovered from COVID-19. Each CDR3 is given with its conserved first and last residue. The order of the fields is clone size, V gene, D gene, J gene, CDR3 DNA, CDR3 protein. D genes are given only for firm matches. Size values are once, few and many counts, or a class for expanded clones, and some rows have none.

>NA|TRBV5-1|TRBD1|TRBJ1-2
TGCGCCAGCAGCTTGCAGGGGGCAATAGACTATGGCTACACCTTC
CASSLQGAIDYGYTF
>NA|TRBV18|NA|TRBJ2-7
TGTGCCAGCTCACCAATGAGTGGCCGGGACTACGAGCAGTACTTC
CASSPMSGRDYEQYF
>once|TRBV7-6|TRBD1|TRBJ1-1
TGTGCCAGCATATCTGTACGGGACAGCACTGAAGCTTTCTTT
CASISVRDSTEAFF
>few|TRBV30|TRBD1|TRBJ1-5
TGTGCCTGGAGTCCGACAGGGGGACAGCCCCAGCATTTT
CAWSPTGGQPQHF
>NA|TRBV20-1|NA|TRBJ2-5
TGCAGTGCTAGAGCGGAGGGGGCGAGGGAGACCCAGTACTTC
CSARAEGARETQYF
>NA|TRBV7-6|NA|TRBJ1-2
TGTGCCAGCAGCCCCGGGTCAGGGGCGAATGGCTACACCTTC
CASSPGSGANGYTF
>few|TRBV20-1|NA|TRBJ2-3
TGCAGTGCTCCGGGACCTAGCACAGATACGCAGTATTTT
CSAPGPSTDTQYF
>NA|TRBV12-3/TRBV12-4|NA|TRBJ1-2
TGTGCCAGCAGTTTAGCTCCTGACATAGGCGGCTACACCTTC
CASSLAPDIGGYTF
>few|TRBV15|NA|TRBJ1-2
TGTGCCACCAGCAGAGATCCCGGGGCTTATGGCTACACCTTC
CATSRDPGAYGYTF
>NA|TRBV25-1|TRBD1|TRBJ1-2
TGTGCCAGCAGTGAATCTTCCGGGACAGGAGGTGGCTACACCTTC
CASSESSGTGGGYTF
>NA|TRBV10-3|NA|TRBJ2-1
TGTGCCATCAGTGGCGGGACGGGCTCCTACAATGAGCAGTTCTTC
CAISGGTGSYNEQFF
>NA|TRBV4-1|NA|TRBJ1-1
TGCGCCAGCAGCCCCGGGGGATCCACTGAAGCTTTCTTT
CASSPGGSTEAFF
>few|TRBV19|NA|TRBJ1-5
TGTGCCAGTAGTACCTTGGGGGCAAATCAGCCCCAGCATTTT
CASSTLGANQPQHF
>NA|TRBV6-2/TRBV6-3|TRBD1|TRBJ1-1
TGTGCCAGCAGTTACCAGGGACAGCCGGACACTGAAGCTTTCTTT
CASSYQGQPDTEAFF
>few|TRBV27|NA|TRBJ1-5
TGTGCCAGCAGTTTATCGTCAGGTTGGAACCAGCCCCAGCATTTT
CASSLSSGWNQPQHF
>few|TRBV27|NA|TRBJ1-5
TGTGCCAGCAGTTTCAACAGGGCCAATCAGCCCCAGCATTTT
CASSFNRANQPQHF
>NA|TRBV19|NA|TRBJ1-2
TGTGCCAGTAGGCCCCAGGGACTGCCCTCCTTCGGCTACACCTTC
CASRPQGLPSFGYTF
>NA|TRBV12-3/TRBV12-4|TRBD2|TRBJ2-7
TGTGCCAGCAGTTTGCGTAGCGGGACCACCTACGAGCAGTACTTC
CASSLRSGTTYEQYF
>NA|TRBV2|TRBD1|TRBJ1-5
TGTGCCAGCAGTGAAGGGGACAGACCCAATCAGCCCCAGCATTTT
CASSEGDRPNQPQHF
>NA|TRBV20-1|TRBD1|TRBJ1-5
TGCAGTGCTAGCCGGGACAGGGACAATCAGCCCCAGCATTTT
CSASRDRDNQPQHF
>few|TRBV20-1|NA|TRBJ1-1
TGCAGTGCTAGAGATCAGCCCTACACTGAAGCTTTCTTT
CSARDQPYTEAFF
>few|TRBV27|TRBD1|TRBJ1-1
TGTGCCAGCAGGCAGGGGGCTGGGAGGGGTAACACTGAAGCTTTCTTT
CASRQGAGRGNTEAFF
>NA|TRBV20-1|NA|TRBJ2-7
TGCAGTGCTAGAGCTCTCGGGGATGGGCTCCCCCACGAGCAGTACTTC
CSARALGDGLPHEQYF
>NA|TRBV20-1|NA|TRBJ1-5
TGCAGTGCTAGGGTTGGACCGAACCGCAATCAGCCCCAGCATTTT
CSARVGPNRNQPQHF
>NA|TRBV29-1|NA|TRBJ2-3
TGCAGCGTTGAAGATCAGGGGACAGATACGCAGTATTTT
CSVEDQGTDTQYF
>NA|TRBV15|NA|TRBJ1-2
TGTGCCACCAGCAGAGGCAGGGAGGGAGGCTACACCTTC
CATSRGREGGYTF
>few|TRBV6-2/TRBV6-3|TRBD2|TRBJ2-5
TGTGCCAGCAGTTACTCGCCCAGCGGGAGGGGAGAGACCCAGTACTTC
CASSYSPSGRGETQYF
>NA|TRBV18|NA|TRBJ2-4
TGTGCCAGCTCACCAGCCGGTAACATTCAGTACTTC
CASSPAGNIQYF
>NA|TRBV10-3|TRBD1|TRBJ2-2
TGTGCCATCGGGTCAACCGACAGGGGGCTTAACACCGGGGAGCTGTTTTTT
CAIGSTDRGLNTGELFF
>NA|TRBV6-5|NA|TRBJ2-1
TGTGCCAGCAGTTACCATGCCGGGACCATCTACAATGAGCAGTTCTTC
CASSYHAGTIYNEQFF
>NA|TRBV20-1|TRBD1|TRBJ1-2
TGCAGTGCTAGTGGGGGGAGGAAAAGGGGGCATGGCTACACCTTC
CSASGGRKRGHGYTF
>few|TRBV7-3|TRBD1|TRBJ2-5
TGTGCCAGCAGCTTAGGGGGACAGAACCAAGAGACCCAGTACTTC
CASSLGGQNQETQYF
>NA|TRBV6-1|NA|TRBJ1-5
TGTGCCAGCATTCCGCCTTGGGGCAATCAGCCCCAGCATTTT
CASIPPWGNQPQHF
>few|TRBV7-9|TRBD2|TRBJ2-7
TGTGCCAGCAGCTTACCGGTCGGGGGGTCCACCTACGAGCAGTACTTC
CASSLPVGGSTYEQYF
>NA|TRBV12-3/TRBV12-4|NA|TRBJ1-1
TGTGCCAGCAGTTTTTGGGGGAGCACTGAAGCTTTCTTT
CASSFWGSTEAFF
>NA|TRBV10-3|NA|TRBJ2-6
TGTGCCATCAGTGAAGGGCAGGGATGGCCTGGGGCCAACGTCCTGACTTTC
CAISEGQGWPGANVLTF
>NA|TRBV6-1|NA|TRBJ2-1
TGTGCCACCCAGGCACCCGTCTCCTACAATGAGCAGTTCTTC
CATQAPVSYNEQFF
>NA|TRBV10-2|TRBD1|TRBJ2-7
TGCGCCAGCAGTTTACAGGGGTACGAGCAGTACTTC
CASSLQGYEQYF
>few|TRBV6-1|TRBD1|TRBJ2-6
TGTGCCAGCAGTAGAACAGGGGTTTCTGGGGCCAACGTCCTGACTTTC
CASSRTGVSGANVLTF
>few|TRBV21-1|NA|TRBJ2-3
TGTGCCAGCAGCAATGGGGGGCGGGGATGGAATACGCAGTATTTT
CASSNGGRGWNTQYF
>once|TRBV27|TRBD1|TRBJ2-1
TGTGCCAGCAGGACAGGGGGTAATGAGCAGTTCTTC
CASRTGGNEQFF
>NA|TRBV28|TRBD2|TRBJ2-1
TGTGCCAGCAGTTCCTTAGCGGGGGAGGGCAATGAGCAGTTCTTC
CASSSLAGEGNEQFF
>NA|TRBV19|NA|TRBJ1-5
TGTGCCAGTAGTATCACCCGACGGGCCGAGCCCCAGCATTTT
CASSITRRAEPQHF
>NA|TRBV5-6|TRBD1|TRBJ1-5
TGTGCCAGCAGCCGTTACAGGGGAGGGAGCAATCACCCCCAGCATTTT
CASSRYRGGSNHPQHF
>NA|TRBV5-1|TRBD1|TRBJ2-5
TGCGCCAGCGGCCCAGAGGGGGCTGAGACCCAGTACTTC
CASGPEGAETQYF
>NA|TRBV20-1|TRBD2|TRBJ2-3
TGCAGTGCTATTAGGACTAGCGGGGAAACAGATACGCAGTATTTT
CSAIRTSGETDTQYF
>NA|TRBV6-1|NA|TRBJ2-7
TGTGCCAGCAGTAAGGGTCAGGGTTACGAGCAGTACTTC
CASSKGQGYEQYF